The TCR beta chain described here comes from a study of response to subunit inactivated influenza vaccine. Study conclusions and caveats: Seasonal influenza vaccination, on each occasion, was suggested by the authors to recruit few new T cells.

This clonotype was counted only a few times. Antigen unknown. Germline lookup yields CDR1 SGHRS and CDR2 YFSETQ. The V gene end was trimmed by 4 bases and the J gene end by 0 bases; junction bases not matched to a gene: 6. The CDR3 runs to 16 residues. TCRdb independently ran MiXCR on the RT-PCR reads; one entry per CDR3 protein. The sample holds approximately 500,000 distinct CDR3 sequences, 13% seen once. The chain uses TRBV5-1 and TRBJ2-3; TRBD2 matches at 9 bases. This receptor was identified in a man aged 45-60 years who received an inactivated influenza vaccine. The sequencing used PBMCs from blood, collected roughly 48 days after vaccination. As DNA, the CDR3 is TGCGCCAGCAGCCCCCAGGCGGGGGGGAGCACAGATACGCAGTATTTT. The encoded protein is CASSPQAGGSTDTQYF.